The 13 T cell receptor beta chains reported below all come from one sample, sequenced in a study of OX40 agonist ivuxolimab in advanced cancers. Using immunoSEQ multiplex PCR, the repertoire was profiled, and TCRdb retains in-frame clones only, with some absent. The data hold tens of thousands of clones, with 84% observed a single time. The sequenced sample was CD4+ or CD8+ T cells sorted from blood, obtained in a trial of the OX40 agonist ivuxolimab. These TCRs come from an adult with an advanced solid tumor such as melanoma, head and neck, liver or kidney cancer.

The chain links TRBV6-5 to TRBJ2-1; unclear D gene. Germline V gene data show CDR1 as MNHEY and CDR2 as SVGAGI. Deletions cut 6 bases from V and 6 bases from J, with 12 bases between. The CDR3 totals 13 residues. CDR3 nucleotides: TGTGCCAGCAGCCCCGGAAATCTCAATGAGCAGTTCTTC. Translated: CASSPGNLNEQFF.

The chain combines TRBV25-1 with TRBJ1-6; no clear D. The CDR3 length is 13 residues. V lost 1 base, J lost 10 bases, and 8 bases lay in between. Germline-derived CDR1 and CDR2 are MGHDK and SYGVNS. The CDR3: CASSELLESPLHF. In DNA, the CDR3 is TGTGCCAGCAGTGAATTATTGGAGTCACCCCTCCACTTT.

V and J are TRBV7-9 and TRBJ1-1, with 8 bases aligning to TRBD1. Losses at the gene ends were 5 bases for V and 5 bases for J; bases not matched to a gene: 4. Germline V gene lookup returns CDR1 SEHNR and CDR2 FQNEAQ (reference sequence). The CDR3 extends over 13 amino acids. The CDR3 DNA follows: TGTGCCAGCAGCCTAACAGGGGGAACTGAAGCTTTCTTT. This translates into CASSLTGGTEAFF.

The V call is TRBV5-1, the J call TRBJ2-1; the match to TRBD2 covers 9 bases. Germline lookup yields CDR1 SGHRS and CDR2 YFSETQ. CDR3 length: 15 residues. The V gene end was trimmed by 2 bases and the J gene end by 6 bases; junction bases not matched to a gene: 6. The chain's CDR3 is CASSLAGAGGNEQFF. The CDR3 DNA reads as TGCGCCAGCAGCTTAGCGGGAGCGGGAGGCAATGAGCAGTTCTTC.

The rearrangement uses TRBV4-2 and TRBJ2-1, with TRBD2 identical over 10 bases. V lost 4 bases, J lost 3 bases, and 3 bases stayed unmatched. The CDR3 has 15 amino acids. Germline assignment: CDR1 LGHNA and CDR2 YNFKEQ. CDR3 in amino acids: CASSPGTSVYNEQFF. Here the CDR3 DNA reads TGTGCCAGCAGCCCAGGGACTAGCGTCTACAATGAGCAGTTCTTC.

The CDR3 bases are TGTGCCAGCACCACCGAGGCGGGAGCGGGCAGCACAGATACGCAGTATTTT. The encoded protein is CASTTEAGAGSTDTQYF. The genes are TRBV28 and TRBJ2-3; 7 bases align to TRBD2. The J segment lost 0 bases and the V segment lost 7 bases, leaving 13 bases of the junction unmatched. This CDR3 region has 17 residues. Germline-derived CDR1 and CDR2 are MDHEN and SYDVKM.

The rearrangement links TRBV11-3 to TRBJ2-2; weak D call: TRBD2 (5 bases). The CDR3 runs to 16 residues. With 5 bases removed from V and 6 bases from J, the gap between germline ends came to 19 bases. Germline V gene lookup returns CDR1 SGHNT and CDR2 YENEEA. DNA for the CDR3: TGTGCCAGCAGCCTCAAAGGAAGAGGGAAGGCCGGGGAGCTGTTTTTT. Translating gives CASSLKGRGKAGELFF.

J is TRBJ2-5 and V is TRBV4-2; perhaps TRBD1 as D (6 bases). Germline CDR1 and CDR2: LGHNA and YNFKEQ. The ends were cut back, 3 bases at V and 4 bases at J, with 24 bases in the middle. The CDR3 runs 18 residues. The CDR3 nucleotides read TGTGCCAGCAGCCATTCGAACAGGGAAACCTACACGGGAGAGACCCAGTACTTC. Translating gives CASSHSNRETYTGETQYF.

The rearrangement links TRBV7-2 to TRBJ2-4; D remains unclear. Germline V gene data show CDR1 as SGHTA and CDR2 as FQGNSA. This CDR3 has 16 amino acids. Trimming shortened V by 1 base and J by 0 bases, and 10 bases separated the two germline ends. As DNA, the CDR3 is TGTGCCAGCAGCTTAGAGACTGCTTTAGCCAAAAACATTCAGTACTTC. Its translation: CASSLETALAKNIQYF.

V and J are TRBV19 and TRBJ2-1, with D perhaps given as TRBD1 or TRBD2 (5 bases each). The V gene's germline CDR1 is LNHDA and CDR2 SQIVND (reference sequence). This CDR3 spans 13 amino acids. Trimming cost V 5 bases and J 7 bases, with 12 bases left between them. The CDR3 is CASSPGRRNEQFF. In DNA, the CDR3 is TGTGCCAGTAGTCCGGGGCGAAGGAATGAGCAGTTCTTC.

The rearrangement joins TRBV7-9 to TRBJ2-2; 8 bases are a match to TRBD1. Trimming at V came to 3 bases and at J to 6 bases, leaving 0 bases not matched to a gene. From germline, CDR1 is SEHNR and CDR2 FQNEAQ (reference sequence). The CDR3 loop spans 13 amino acids. As DNA, the CDR3 is TGTGCCAGCAGCTTGACAGGGGCCGGGGAGCTGTTTTTT. Protein: CASSLTGAGELFF.

This sequence joins TRBV19 and TRBJ1-1; D gene ambiguous. The CDR3 is made up of 14 amino acids. Germline V lookup: CDR1 LNHDA, CDR2 SQIVND (reference sequence). The V and J ends lost 7 bases and 0 bases respectively, with 12 bases between them. The DNA for the CDR3 is TGTGCCAGTAAATGGGCCACCGTGAACACTGAAGCTTTCTTT. Translating gives CASKWATVNTEAFF.

The chain has TRBV6-4 and TRBJ2-1; 13 nucleotides line up with TRBD2. The germline CDR1 and CDR2 sequences are MRHNA and SNTAGT. This CDR3 has 16 residues. V trimming: 5 bases; J trimming: 1 base; junction bases outside the gene matches: 2. In nucleotides, the CDR3 is TGTGCCAGCAGTTTGACTAGCGGGGGGTCCTACAATGAGCAGTTCTTC. This gives the protein CASSLTSGGSYNEQFF.